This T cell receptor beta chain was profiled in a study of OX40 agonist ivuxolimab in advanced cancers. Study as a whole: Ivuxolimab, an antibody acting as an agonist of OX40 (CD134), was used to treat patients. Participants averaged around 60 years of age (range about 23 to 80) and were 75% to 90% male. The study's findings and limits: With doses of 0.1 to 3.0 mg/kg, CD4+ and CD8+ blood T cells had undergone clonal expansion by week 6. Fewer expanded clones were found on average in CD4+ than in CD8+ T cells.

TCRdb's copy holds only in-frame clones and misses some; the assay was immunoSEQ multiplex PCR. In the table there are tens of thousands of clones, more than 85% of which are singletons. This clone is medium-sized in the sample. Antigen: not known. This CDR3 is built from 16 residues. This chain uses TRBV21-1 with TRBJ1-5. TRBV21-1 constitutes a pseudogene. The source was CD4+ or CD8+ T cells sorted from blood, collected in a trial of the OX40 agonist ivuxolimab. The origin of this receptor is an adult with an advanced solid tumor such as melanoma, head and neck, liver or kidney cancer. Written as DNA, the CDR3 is TGTGCCAGCAGCCCACCTCGTGGGGGGGCGGGACAGCCCCAGCATTTT. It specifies CASSPPRGGAGQPQHF.